This section outlines one T cell receptor beta chain sequence together with its context. What it recognizes is unknown. V was shortened by 3 bases and J by 2 bases, with 13 bases between the two germline ends. The V gene's germline CDR1 is SGDLS and CDR2 YYNGEE. This CDR3 is 15 amino acids long. Profiling relied on immunoSEQ multiplex PCR, and the TCRdb table lists in-frame clones only, not all of them. This table holds approximately 65,000 clones, 70% to 85% found once. The data belong to a study of siplizumab effects on memory and regulatory T cells. Findings and limits, study-wide: A major contribution to the alloresponse seemed to be made by naive T cells, which seemed more diverse than memory cells.

The TCR was taken from a human donor in good health. What was sequenced was memory CD4+ T cells sorted from blood. J is TRBJ2-3 and V is TRBV9, with D maybe TRBD1 (6 bases). DNA of the CDR3: TGTGCCAGCAGCGCGGACAGAATTTACACAGATACGCAGTATTTT. Translating it yields CASSADRIYTDTQYF.